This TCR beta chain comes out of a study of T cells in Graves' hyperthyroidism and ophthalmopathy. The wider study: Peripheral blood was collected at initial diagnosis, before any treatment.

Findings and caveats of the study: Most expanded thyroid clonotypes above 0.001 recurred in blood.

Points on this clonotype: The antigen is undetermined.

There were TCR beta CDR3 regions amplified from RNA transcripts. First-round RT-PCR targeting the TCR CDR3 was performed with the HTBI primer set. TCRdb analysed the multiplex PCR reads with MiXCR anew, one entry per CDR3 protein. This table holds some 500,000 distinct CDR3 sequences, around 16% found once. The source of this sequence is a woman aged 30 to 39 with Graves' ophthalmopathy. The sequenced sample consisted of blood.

The DNA for the CDR3 is TGTGCCAGCCGGGCGGGAAACTACGAGCAGTACTTC. It specifies CASRAGNYEQYF. The rearrangement uses TRBV6-1 and TRBJ2-7, with a tentative D call TRBD2 (6 bases). CDR3 length equals 12 residues. The V end lost 8 bases, the J end lost 3 bases, and 11 bases lay between the germline ends. The V gene's germline CDR1 is MNHNS and CDR2 SASEGT.